This section outlines one T cell receptor (beta chain) sequence together with its context. Its target is not known. The data derive from a study of cytomegalovirus exposure and HLA in healthy donors. At the level of the study: HLA-typed donors were the source of around 80 million unique TCRs, which an early data release held.

PCR employed 60 Vbeta and 13 Jbeta primers. Sequencing used immunoSEQ multiplex PCR; TCRdb keeps in-frame clones, though not all of them. The table lists some 96,000 clones, under 65% of them singletons, with 3% to 3.5% in the top ten. General study points: The study recorded 164 TCR beta chains that were cytomegalovirus-associated.

V dropped 5 bases and J dropped 10 bases, with 20 bases sitting between them. The germline V gene has CDR1 SEHNR and CDR2 FQNEAQ (reference sequence). This CDR3 has 14 amino acids. Sequencing was done on a sample of PBMCs. The J gene is TRBJ1-2, the V gene TRBV7-9; no firm D call. The TCR sequence derives from a man between 60 and 75 years old in good health and CMV-seronegative. The CDR3 coding sequence is TGTGCCAGCAGCCGTTCGGGAAGTTTAGGATACTACACCTTC. Protein sequence: CASSRSGSLGYYTF.